What follows describes a single T cell receptor (beta chain). Its target is unknown. The data derive from a study of OX40 agonist ivuxolimab in advanced cancers. Study at large: Every patient in dose escalation had hepatocellular carcinoma, melanoma, renal cell or head and neck cancer.

Clones were sequenced by immunoSEQ multiplex PCR, and TCRdb holds only the in-frame ones, with some missing. The sample lists some 86,000 clones, roughly nine tenths occurring once. CDR1 is MDHEN and CDR2 is SYDVKM in the germline V gene. The V end was cut by 3 bases, the J end by 0 bases, with 7 bases between. CDR3 length: 14 amino acids. General study findings and limits: Average numbers of expanded clones were greater in CD8+ T cells than in CD4+.

The receptor was isolated from an adult with an advanced solid tumor such as melanoma, head and neck, liver or kidney cancer. The sample was CD4+ or CD8+ T cells sorted from blood, taken in a trial of the OX40 agonist ivuxolimab. This chain uses TRBV28 with TRBJ2-3; D may match TRBD1 or TRBD2 (5 bases each). The CDR3 region has the DNA TGTGCCAGCAGTTTTGGGACCAGCACAGATACGCAGTATTTT. Its translation: CASSFGTSTDTQYF.